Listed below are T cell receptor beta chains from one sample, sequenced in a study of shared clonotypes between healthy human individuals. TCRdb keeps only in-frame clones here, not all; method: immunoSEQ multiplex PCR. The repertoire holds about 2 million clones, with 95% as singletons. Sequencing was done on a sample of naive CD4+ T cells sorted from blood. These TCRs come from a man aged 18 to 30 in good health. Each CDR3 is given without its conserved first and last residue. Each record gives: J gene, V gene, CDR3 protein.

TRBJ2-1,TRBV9,ASSVAVGVVYVSEQF
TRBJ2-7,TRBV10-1,ASSESNVHEQY
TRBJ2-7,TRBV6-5,ASSPSRAREQY
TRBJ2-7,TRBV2,ALKREYIDEQY
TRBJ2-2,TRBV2,ASSQIESTGELF
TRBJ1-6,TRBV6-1,ASSDPGTPLH
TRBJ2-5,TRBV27,ASSSTGGTQY
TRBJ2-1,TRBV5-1,ASSFSGGKHNEQF
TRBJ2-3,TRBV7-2,ASSLADTQY
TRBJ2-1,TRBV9,ASSPRLAGYNEQF
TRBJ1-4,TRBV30,AWGLGGLAKLF
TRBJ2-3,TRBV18,ASSPPGLGTQY
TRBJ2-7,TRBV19,ASNGGQGKIGGYYEQY
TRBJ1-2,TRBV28,ASSFSLQDYGYT
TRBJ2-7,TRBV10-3,AISPQDIRSYEQY
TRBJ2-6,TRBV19,ASSIPGSGANVLT
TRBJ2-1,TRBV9,ASSPTGTGRNEQF
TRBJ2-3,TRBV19,ASSNAAGGTDTQY
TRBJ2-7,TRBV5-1,ASSADGSITYEQY
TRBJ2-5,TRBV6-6,ASSQRGGPRTQY
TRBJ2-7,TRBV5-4,ASSPTVSSYEQY
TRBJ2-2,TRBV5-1,ASSAGQGGTGELF
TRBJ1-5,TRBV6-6,ASSPIDRFSNQPQH
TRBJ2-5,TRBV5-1,ASRPWRTSGGQETQY
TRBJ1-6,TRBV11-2,ASSLDGASQIYNSPLH
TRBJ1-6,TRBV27,ASSHRAGHGGTYNSPLH
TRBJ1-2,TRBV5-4,ASSPTTGYGYT
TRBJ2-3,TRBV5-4,ASSTVSADTQY
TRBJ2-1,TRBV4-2,ASSRTRGSSYNEQF
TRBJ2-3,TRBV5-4,ASSSAGLAANTDTQY
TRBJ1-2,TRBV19,ASSISATQTYGYT
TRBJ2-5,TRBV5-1,ASSLERGGETQY
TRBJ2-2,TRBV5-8,ASSYTHGTGELF
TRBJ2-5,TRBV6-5,ASSLGQGMGETQY
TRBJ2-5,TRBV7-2,ASSSYAETQY
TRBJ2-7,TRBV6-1,ASSGSPGILDEQY
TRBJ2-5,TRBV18,ASSPGLEETQY